These T cell receptor beta chains were read from a single sample in a study of blood T cells in healthy people across ages. TCRdb processed the 5' RACE reads anew with MiXCR; each CDR3 protein has one entry. In the table there are 1.5 million to 2 million distinct CDR3 sequences, 25% to 30% of which are singletons. Input material: blood. These TCRs come from a woman in her 30s in good health. Each CDR3 is given without its conserved first and last residue. Some rows mark clone size as missing; the rest say once, few, many or name a class of expanded clone.

V gene	clone size	J gene	CDR3 protein
TRBV12-3/TRBV12-4	few	TRBJ1-4	ASSFQGVREKLF
TRBV5-1	once	TRBJ2-1	ASSAQQGSNEQF
TRBV7-2	-	TRBJ1-3	ASSTPTGAWGNTIY
TRBV13	-	TRBJ2-3	ASSSTSGVYTQY
TRBV5-1	-	TRBJ2-5	ASSRGRGRETQY
TRBV4-1	-	TRBJ1-1	ASSRDTSNTEAF
TRBV5-1	few	TRBJ2-7	ASSKTSGMDEQY
TRBV29-1	-	-	SVLIPGQGFEQY
TRBV3-1	many	TRBJ2-5	ASSRDHQETQY
TRBV20-1	-	TRBJ1-1	SATTGTGVSYTEAF
TRBV15	few	TRBJ1-4	ATSSPGGPGKEKLF
TRBV18	-	TRBJ1-2	ASSPWDSSPHGYT
TRBV6-5	-	TRBJ1-6	ASGLYEASPLH
TRBV7-2	few	TRBJ1-2	ASSIQSDSYGYT
TRBV7-2	-	TRBJ2-2	ASSLEINTGELF
TRBV6-1	-	TRBJ1-1	ASMKRDSNTEAF
TRBV9	-	TRBJ1-4	ASSADRAHNEKLF
TRBV29-1	many	TRBJ2-6	SVRDVLFGGANVLT
TRBV20-1	few	TRBJ2-1	SAWDGSRDEQF
TRBV5-4	-	TRBJ2-7	ASSPDPQAYEQY
TRBV29-1	few	TRBJ1-6	SANDSPLH
TRBV29-1	few	TRBJ1-4	SVVTGAGGEKLF
TRBV5-1	-	TRBJ1-1	ASSRDRDNTEAF
TRBV28	once	TRBJ2-7	TSSLFMTGSYEQY
TRBV9	-	TRBJ2-7	ASSAGEDGSYEQY
TRBV5-4	-	TRBJ2-1	ASSSSSVRNEQF
TRBV7-4	-	TRBJ2-1	ASMRTSDVSSYNEQF
TRBV4-3	-	TRBJ2-3	ASSQGGLAGTDTQY
TRBV4-1	few	TRBJ2-7	ASSHPGRGDYEQY
TRBV20-1	-	-	SVRNRDRGGYEQY
TRBV9	few	TRBJ1-6	ASSVVFNSPLH
TRBV10-3	many	TRBJ1-2	AISAGTDFLRVRYT
TRBV5-1	-	TRBJ1-1	ASSYGGTASADTEAF
TRBV4-3	few	TRBJ2-5	ASSQEVTSGSIQETQY
TRBV5-6	-	TRBJ1-3	ASSSQQGGGNTIY
TRBV12-3/TRBV12-4	-	TRBJ1-2	ASSSRTGEGGYT
TRBV11-2	few	TRBJ2-4	ASSLTGFQNIQY
TRBV2	-	TRBJ2-1	ASSGPNLAGGYNEQF
TRBV25-1	-	TRBJ2-7	ASSPAGSFEEQY
TRBV15	many	TRBJ2-7	ATSRSLTQPLADEQY
TRBV7-2	once	TRBJ2-5	ASSLGTKETEY
TRBV5-1	many	TRBJ2-7	ASSLLRSYEQY
TRBV3-1	few	TRBJ1-2	ASSQEGGRGYGYT
TRBV12-1	-	TRBJ2-3	ASSSTPLSPPDTQY
TRBV20-1	few	TRBJ1-5	SAPQGELQPQH
TRBV27	-	TRBJ1-2	ASRGMGYGYT
TRBV6-2/TRBV6-3	many	TRBJ2-6	ASSYQPSGANVLT
TRBV29-1	-	TRBJ1-2	SVPVAGSYGHT
TRBV5-1	many	TRBJ1-5	ASSLWEGAQPQH
TRBV7-2	-	TRBJ2-1	ASSPRGPSAGGGYEQF
TRBV10-1	-	TRBJ2-3	ASSELDSSTDTQY
TRBV4-1	few	TRBJ1-1	ASSQTTELNTEAF
TRBV20-1	many	TRBJ2-7	SARDKDRVTYEQY
TRBV3-1	-	TRBJ2-2	ASSHALGANTGELF
TRBV20-1	-	TRBJ1-2	SALHRDTENGPWYGYT
TRBV12-3/TRBV12-4	many	TRBJ2-5	VSSFEGATVGTQY
TRBV21-1	-	TRBJ2-3	ASSKGPRESSGVGTDTQY